The 26 T cell receptor beta chains below were found in one sample sequenced in a study of blood T cell repertoires in COVID-19. The data were produced by immunoSEQ multiplex PCR, yet TCRdb's version contains in-frame clones alone and is incomplete. Of 540,000 or so clones listed, approximately 88% are singletons. Source material: peripheral blood. These receptor sequences come from a woman aged 50 to 60 with COVID-19, enrolled during active disease.

This rearrangement joins TRBV28 to TRBJ1-5; D is possibly TRBD1 (5 bases). Trimming left V 5 bases short and J 5 bases short, with 16 bases between. The CDR3 length is 15 residues. Germline CDR1 reads MDHEN; CDR2 reads SYDVKM. DNA of the CDR3: TGTGCCAGCAGTGCCGGGGGAGGGGACCATCAGCCCCAGCATTTT. It encodes CASSAGGGDHQPQHF. Supplemented by reference TRBV28 and TRBJ1-5, the full variable domain reads DVKVTQSSRYLVKRTGEKVFLECVQDMDHENMFWYRQDPGLGLRLIYFSYDVKMKEKGDIPEGYSVSREKKERFSLILESASTNQTSMYLCASSAGGGDHQPQHFGDGTRLSIL.

This chain uses TRBV11-2 with TRBJ2-7; no reliable D call. Germline V gives CDR1 SGHAT, CDR2 FQNNGV. This CDR3 spans 10 amino acids. V dropped 8 bases and J dropped 6 bases, with 8 bases sitting between them. The CDR3 is CASSGSEQYF. CDR3 sequence (DNA): TGTGCCAGCTCCGGTAGCGAGCAGTACTTC.

The rearrangement uses TRBV28 and TRBJ1-3; D possibly corresponds to TRBD1 (5 bases). V shed 0 bases and J shed 8 bases, with 17 bases lying between them. The CDR3 covers 16 residues. Germline assignment: CDR1 MDHEN and CDR2 SYDVKM. The CDR3 nucleotides read TGTGCCAGCAGTTTATGGGCCTTCGGGGGAGTCCACACCATATATTTT. Translating it yields CASSLWAFGGVHTIYF. Full variable domain (missing parts from reference TRBV28 and TRBJ1-3): DVKVTQSSRYLVKRTGEKVFLECVQDMDHENMFWYRQDPGLGLRLIYFSYDVKMKEKGDIPEGYSVSREKKERFSLILESASTNQTSMYLCASSLWAFGGVHTIYFGEGSWLTVV.

CDR3 in DNA: TGTGCCAGCAGTTTGGGTAGGGGCAGGTCTCTCTATAATTCACCCCTCCACTTT. Translating gives CASSLGRGRSLYNSPLHF. This chain uses TRBV27 with TRBJ1-6, with a weak D call TRBD1 (5 bases). The CDR3 has 18 amino acids. V shed 3 bases and J shed 3 bases, with 18 bases lying between them. Germline values: CDR1 MNHEY, CDR2 SMNVEV (reference sequence).

V usage is TRBV12-3 or TRBV12-4 and J usage is TRBJ2-1; the match to TRBD2 covers 8 bases. V lost 7 bases, J lost 10 bases, and 9 bases stayed unmatched. The CDR3 sequence is 13 residues long. The CDR3 DNA is TGTGCCAGCACCATTACGGGGGGGGGAGAGCAGTTCTTC. Translated: CASTITGGGEQFF.

The chain uses TRBV2 and TRBJ2-1, with 8 bases identical to TRBD2. CDR3 length equals 16 residues. V lost 8 bases to trimming and J lost 8 bases; unmatched junction nucleotides: 17. The germline V gene has CDR1 SNHLY and CDR2 FYNNEI. CDR3 region: CASPASPAGAGDEQFF. CDR3 nucleotides: TGTGCCAGCCCGGCGAGCCCAGCGGGGGCCGGGGATGAGCAGTTCTTC.

The table lists this clone with a few counts. Here the CDR3 reads CASRAGTGPYTF. CDR3 bases: TGTGCCAGCAGGGCAGGGACAGGGCCCTACACCTTC. This chain uses TRBV12-3 or TRBV12-4 with TRBJ1-2; TRBD1 matches at 9 bases. The CDR3 covers 12 residues. The junction had 6 bases not matched to a gene; V was cut back by 6 bases and J by 10 bases.

The chain combines TRBV6-5 with TRBJ1-2, with D possibly being TRBD1 (5 bases). This CDR3 has 14 residues. The germline V gene encodes CDR1 MNHEY and CDR2 SVGAGI. V lost 7 bases and J 8 bases, leaving 20 bases between the germline ends. The CDR3 here is CASKQGRASEGYTF. The CDR3 DNA reads as TGTGCCAGCAAGCAGGGCAGGGCCTCGGAAGGCTACACCTTC.

The CDR3 DNA is TGTGCCAGCAGCCCCCTGACAGGGAGCAACTATGGCTACACCTTC. Translating gives CASSPLTGSNYGYTF. The rearrangement joins TRBV7-8 to TRBJ1-2, with TRBD1 identical over 7 bases. The ends lost 5 bases at V and 2 bases at J; junction bases unmatched: 8. Germline V gene lookup returns CDR1 SGHVS and CDR2 FQNEAQ. The CDR3 extends over 15 amino acids.

The V call is TRBV29-1, the J call TRBJ2-3; D might be TRBD2 (5 bases). The CDR3 contains 12 residues. Germline CDR1 SQVTM, CDR2 ANQGSEA. V was pared by 4 bases and J by 4 bases, with 9 bases between. The CDR3 bases are TGCAGCGTTGTGCTGGGAGCAGATACGCAGTATTTT. Amino acids: CSVVLGADTQYF.

The gene calls are TRBV29-1 and TRBJ2-7; D is ambiguous. The CDR3 consists of 13 residues. Germline assignment: CDR1 SQVTM and CDR2 ANQGSEA. V dropped 0 bases and J dropped 6 bases, with 12 bases sitting between them. The CDR3 protein is CSVEEEAGIEQYF. The CDR3 DNA reads TGCAGCGTTGAAGAGGAAGCAGGTATCGAGCAGTACTTC.

The chain is built from TRBV9 and TRBJ2-3; the match to TRBD2 covers 10 bases. V was pared by 10 bases and J by 2 bases, with 7 bases of the junction left unmatched. Germline CDR1 is SGDLS and CDR2 is YYNGEE. CDR3 length equals 14 residues. CDR3 protein: CAGGAGGPTDTQYF. DNA of the CDR3: TGTGCCGGAGGAGCGGGGGGGCCCACAGATACGCAGTATTTT. The variable domain in full, with the rest retrieved from reference TRBV9 and TRBJ2-3, is DSGVTQTPKHLITATGQRVTLRCSPRSGDLSVYWYQQSLDQGLQFLIQYYNGEERAKGNILERFSAQQFPDLHSELNLSSLELGDSALYFCAGGAGGPTDTQYFGPGTRLTVL.

This chain connects TRBV27 to TRBJ2-7, with a possible D match to TRBD2 (5 bases). Trimming took off 3 bases at V and 4 bases at J, with 10 bases between the two ends. Germline V gene sequence: CDR1 MNHEY, CDR2 SMNVEV (reference sequence). The length of the CDR3 is 13 residues. This chain's CDR3 is CASSFPGRYEQYF. The CDR3 DNA reads as TGTGCCAGCAGTTTTCCGGGAAGATACGAGCAGTACTTC.

This chain connects TRBV2 to TRBJ1-3, with D maybe TRBD1 (5 bases). CDR3 length: 13 amino acids. Germline CDR1 SNHLY, CDR2 FYNNEI. V lost 11 bases, J lost 0 bases, and 11 bases lay in between. The CDR3 is CAGHGVSGNTIYF. The CDR3, as DNA: TGTGCCGGACATGGGGTCTCTGGAAACACCATATATTTT.

The V gene is TRBV21-1, the J gene TRBJ1-1; the D call of TRBD1 is as the table states it, not checked on the DNA. TRBV21-1 corresponds to a pseudogene. The CDR3 runs 14 residues. CDR3 sequence reads: CASSPRHPYTEAFF. CDR3 nucleotides: TGTGCCAGCAGCCCCCGACACCCCTACACTGAAGCTTTCTTT.

The chain joins TRBV9 to TRBJ1-2; D is unclear. The CDR3 runs to 13 residues. The germline V gene has CDR1 SGDLS and CDR2 YYNGEE. The V end was cut by 0 bases, the J end by 4 bases, with 7 bases between. The CDR3: CASSVDGAYGYTF. Here the CDR3 DNA reads TGTGCCAGCAGCGTAGATGGAGCCTATGGCTACACCTTC.

V gene TRBV7-6 combines with J gene TRBJ2-2; perhaps TRBD2 as D (7 bases). In germline, CDR1 is SGHVS, CDR2 FNYEAQ. This CDR3 spans 13 amino acids. Trimming removed 5 bases at V and 5 bases at J, with 9 bases between. The CDR3 nucleotides read TGTGCCAGCAGCGGGGGGGCGACCGGGGAGCTGTTTTTT. Protein: CASSGGATGELFF.

The chain carries TRBV4-2 and TRBJ1-6; possible D gene TRBD1, 5 bases. The CDR3 is 16 residues long. Germline-derived CDR1 and CDR2 are LGHNA and YNFKEQ. The V end lost 4 bases, the J end lost 6 bases, and 16 bases lay between the germline ends. Written as DNA, the CDR3 is TGTGCCAGCAGCCCGACGTGGAAGCAGGGTAATTCACCCCTCCACTTT. Translation: CASSPTWKQGNSPLHF.

This chain joins TRBV24-1 and TRBJ1-1, with D tentatively TRBD1 (6 bases). This CDR3 has 13 amino acids. V lost 8 bases to trimming and J lost 0 bases, with 9 bases between them. Germline V gene data show CDR1 as KGHDR and CDR2 as SFDVKD. The CDR3 region is CATMGAMNTEAFF. The DNA of the CDR3 is TGTGCCACCATGGGGGCGATGAACACTGAAGCTTTCTTT.

The chain is built from TRBV9 and TRBJ1-6, with 9 bases matching TRBD1. V gave up 3 bases and J gave up 7 bases; unmatched junction bases: 5. This CDR3 contains 15 residues. Germline lookup yields CDR1 SGDLS and CDR2 YYNGEE. CDR3 sequence (DNA): TGTGCCAGCAGCGCACAGGGGGCACGGAATTCACCCCTCCACTTT. Protein product: CASSAQGARNSPLHF.

The chain combines TRBV2 with TRBJ2-2; D is ambiguous. This CDR3 has 13 amino acids. The germline gives CDR1 SNHLY, CDR2 FYNNEI. Deletions cut 6 bases from V and 6 bases from J, with 11 bases between. The CDR3 DNA follows: TGTGCCAGCAGGGCCTTGGCGGCCGGGGAGCTGTTTTTT. Residues: CASRALAAGELFF.

This chain uses TRBV27 with TRBJ1-1; weak D call: TRBD1 (5 bases). The CDR3 is 13 residues long. V gave up 3 bases and J gave up 6 bases, with 11 bases separating them. Per the germline V gene, CDR1 is MNHEY and CDR2 is SMNVEV (reference sequence). The CDR3 DNA reads as TGTGCCAGCAGTTTGGCCGGACAAGCTGAAGCTTTCTTT. As protein: CASSLAGQAEAFF.

The genes are TRBV7-9 and TRBJ1-3, with 9 nucleotides matching TRBD1. The germline V gene encodes CDR1 SEHNR and CDR2 FQNEAQ (reference sequence). The CDR3 loop spans 15 amino acids. V trimming: 5 bases; J trimming: 2 bases; junction bases outside the gene matches: 4. The CDR3 DNA is TGTGCCAGCAGCAGGCGGACAGGGGCTGGAAACACCATATATTTT. Protein: CASSRRTGAGNTIYF.

The rearrangement joins TRBV3-1 (or the pseudogene TRBV3-2) to TRBJ2-7; tentatively, D is TRBD2 (6 bases). Germline assignment: CDR1 LGHDT and CDR2 YNNKEL (reference sequence). V shed 7 bases and J shed 3 bases, with 10 bases lying between them. The CDR3 length is 12 residues. The CDR3 DNA is TGTGCCAGCACCTCCGGGAGCTACGAGCAGTACTTC. This sequence encodes CASTSGSYEQYF.

The V call is TRBV30, the J call TRBJ2-4; TRBD2 matches at 10 bases. The CDR3 length is 17 residues. Germline V gene sequence: CDR1 GTSNPN, CDR2 SVGIG (reference sequence). The ends lost 2 bases at V and 0 bases at J; junction bases unmatched: 7. The CDR3 DNA sequence: TGTGCCTGGAGTAAACTTAGCGGGGGGTTAGCCAAAAACATTCAGTACTTC. Protein product: CAWSKLSGGLAKNIQYF.

V is TRBV11-2 and J is TRBJ1-4; D ambiguous. Germline CDR1 SGHAT, CDR2 FQNNGV. This CDR3 has 15 residues. Trimming left V 1 base short and J 3 bases short, with 9 bases between. CDR3 amino acids: CASSLGRLSNEKLFF. For the CDR3, the DNA is TGTGCCAGCAGCTTAGGGAGGCTTTCTAATGAAAAACTGTTTTTT.